The present entry profiles one TCR beta chain with its context. The data stem from a study of control samples from healthy donors and cancer patients. The protocol was immunoSEQ multiplex PCR, while the TCRdb copy is restricted to in-frame clones and leaves out a portion. The data hold roughly 69,000 clones, with 87% observed a single time. Sequencing was carried out using PBMCs. The TCR sequence derives from a woman aged 45 to 65 with head and neck cancer.

The CDR3 loop is CAWSADGFNQPQHF. DNA of the CDR3: TGTGCCTGGAGTGCCGACGGCTTCAATCAGCCCCAGCATTTT. V gene TRBV30 combines with J gene TRBJ1-5; D unresolved. In germline, CDR1 is GTSNPN, CDR2 SVGIG (reference sequence). V lost 1 base and J lost 3, with 10 bases in between. The CDR3 consists of 14 residues.